These T cell receptor beta chains were read from a single sample in a study of blood T cell repertoires in COVID-19. Method: immunoSEQ multiplex PCR; TCRdb's copy keeps in-frame clones and lacks some. The data contain some 250,000 clones, roughly 81% of them singletons. Sequenced material: peripheral blood. These TCRs come from a woman of 80 years or more with COVID-19, enrolled during active disease. Both conserved end residues are part of each CDR3. Each record gives: D gene, J gene, V gene, clone size, CDR3 DNA, CDR3 protein. D genes are given only for firm matches. The size field is filled for only some rows; it gives once, few, many or a size class.

. | TRBJ1-1 | TRBV3-1/TRBV3-2 | . | TGTGCCAGCAGCCTAGACGAGAAGTTCGCTGAAGCTTTCTTT | CASSLDEKFAEAFF
TRBD1 | TRBJ2-1 | TRBV10-3 | . | TGTGCCATCAGTGTAGACAGGGGGGACAATGAGCAGTTCTTC | CAISVDRGDNEQFF
TRBD1 | TRBJ2-7 | TRBV5-5 | . | TGTGCCAGCAGCTTGGAAGGGACAGGGGGCTACGAGCAGTACTTC | CASSLEGTGGYEQYF
. | TRBJ1-6 | TRBV5-1 | . | TGCGCCAGCAGCTTAACAGATAATTCACCCCTCCACTTT | CASSLTDNSPLHF
TRBD1 | TRBJ1-2 | TRBV4-1 | . | TGCGCCAGCAGCTCTCCGGGACAGACTAACTATGGCTACACCTTC | CASSSPGQTNYGYTF
. | TRBJ1-1 | TRBV28 | . | TGTGCCAGCAGTTTAAAGCTGGTGAACACTGAAGCTTTCTTT | CASSLKLVNTEAFF
. | TRBJ2-1 | TRBV9 | . | TGTGCCAGCAGCTCGGTTGGAGGGAGCTCCTACAATGAGCAGTTCTTC | CASSSVGGSSYNEQFF
TRBD1 | TRBJ1-2 | TRBV30 | . | TGTGCCTGGAGTGCCTCCCGGGACAGAAATGCCTATGGCTACACCTTC | CAWSASRDRNAYGYTF
. | TRBJ1-2 | TRBV3-1/TRBV3-2 | . | TGTGCCAGCAGCCAGAGACCCCCTGAGGGCTATGGCTACACCTTC | CASSQRPPEGYGYTF
. | TRBJ2-5 | TRBV19 | few | TGTGCCAGTAGTCCAGGACTTGGCGAGACCCAGTACTTC | CASSPGLGETQYF
TRBD2 | TRBJ2-1 | TRBV18 | . | TGTGCCAGCTCACCTCCGGGACTAGCGGGAGGCGATGAGCAGTTCTTC | CASSPPGLAGGDEQFF
TRBD1 | TRBJ1-2 | TRBV6-5 | . | TGTGCCAGCAGTTACACAGGGGCTTCCTATGGCTACACCTTC | CASSYTGASYGYTF
. | TRBJ2-2 | TRBV7-2 | few | TGTGCCAGCAGCCAATCAGCTTCACTAACCGGGGAGCTGTTTTTT | CASSQSASLTGELFF
. | TRBJ1-4 | TRBV20-1 | . | TGCAGTGCAGCATACTATGAAAAACTGTTTTTT | CSAAYYEKLFF
. | TRBJ1-2 | TRBV29-1 | once | TGCAGCGTTTTCGGGACGGCCTTTGGAGGGGACACCTTC | CSVFGTAFGGDTF
. | TRBJ2-7 | TRBV5-1 | . | TGCGCCAGCAGCTTGGACGGCAGGGGATCCTACGAGCAGTACTTC | CASSLDGRGSYEQYF
. | TRBJ2-3 | TRBV4-2 | few | TGTGCCAGCAGCCACGGGGGAATCACAGATACGCAGTATTTT | CASSHGGITDTQYF
. | TRBJ1-1 | TRBV5-6 | . | TGTGCCAGCAGCTTTCAGGCAGGGCTCATGAACACTGAAGCTTTCTTT | CASSFQAGLMNTEAFF
. | TRBJ1-4 | TRBV20-1 | . | TGCAGTGCTAGTCCTATGGCCGGGCCCAGGGGTGAAAAACTGTTTTTT | CSASPMAGPRGEKLFF
TRBD1 | TRBJ1-4 | TRBV5-1 | once | TGCGCCAGCAGCTTGGTGCCGGGACAGGGGGCTTTACTGTTTTTT | CASSLVPGQGALLFF
. | TRBJ1-6 | TRBV5-1 | . | TGCGCCAGCAGCTTCGAGGGCTCCTATAATTCACCCCTCCACTTT | CASSFEGSYNSPLHF
. | TRBJ1-1 | TRBV18 | . | TGTGCCAGCTCACCACGTACTACGAACACTGAAGCTTTCTTT | CASSPRTTNTEAFF
. | TRBJ2-1 | TRBV6-5 | . | TGTGCCAGCAGTTACACCATACCCCCAGGGGACAATGAGCAGTTCTTC | CASSYTIPPGDNEQFF
. | TRBJ1-4 | TRBV5-1 | . | TGCGCCAGCAGCTTGTATAGTTCCCGAAGTGAAAAACTGTTTTTT | CASSLYSSRSEKLFF